Each of the 24 T cell receptor beta chains below was sequenced from the same sample in a study of CD8 T cells in ankylosing spondylitis. TCRdb itself ran the 5' RACE reads through MiXCR, one entry per CDR3 protein. The sample has about 260,000 distinct CDR3 sequences; roughly 25% are singletons. The sample was blood, either unsorted or a sorted T cell fraction (not recorded which). The receptors shown here come from a male donor with ankylosing spondylitis or in good health (not recorded which).

This clonotype was detected a few times. The rearrangement links TRBV2 to TRBJ1-1, with 9 bases that match TRBD1. The germline gives CDR1 SNHLY, CDR2 FYNNEI. The V segment lost 5 bases and the J segment 9 bases; nucleotides outside the gene matches: 4. CDR3 length equals 12 residues. The CDR3 loop reads CASSNRGQKAFF. For the CDR3, the DNA is TGTGCCAGCAGTAACAGGGGGCAAAAAGCTTTCTTT.

This chain joins TRBV6-1 and TRBJ1-1, with a possible D match to TRBD1 (5 bases). The germline CDR1 and CDR2 sequences are MNHNS and SASEGT. The V and J ends lost 4 bases and 4 bases respectively, with 16 bases between them. The CDR3 spans 15 residues. This CDR3 is CASSGFGEGSTEAFF. The CDR3 DNA sequence: TGTGCCAGCAGTGGGTTCGGGGAGGGGAGCACTGAAGCTTTCTTT.

The chain has TRBV6-1 and TRBJ1-2; 7 bases line up with TRBD1. J was trimmed by 0 bases and V by 6 bases; bases with no gene match: 7. From germline, CDR1 is MNHNS and CDR2 SASEGT. The CDR3 is 15 residues long. The CDR3 coding sequence is TGTGCCAGCAGCACGCGGGACAGACCTAACTATGGCTACACCTTC. Protein sequence: CASSTRDRPNYGYTF.

The chain uses TRBV7-8 and TRBJ2-7; D is unclear. V lost 0 bases, J lost 6 bases, and 9 bases lay in between. The germline V gene has CDR1 SGHVS and CDR2 FQNEAQ. CDR3 length: 13 amino acids. The CDR3 nucleotides read TGTGCCAGCAGCTTAGCCGGACCGGTCGAGCAGTACTTC. The encoded protein is CASSLAGPVEQYF.

The table lists this clonotype with many counts. CDR3 sequence reads: CSLITGASNYGYTF. The CDR3 region has the DNA TGCAGCCTTATCACTGGGGCTTCCAACTATGGCTACACCTTC. The chain combines TRBV20-1 with TRBJ1-2; D is perhaps TRBD1 (5 bases). This CDR3 contains 14 residues. The germline gives CDR1 DFQATT, CDR2 SNEGSKA (reference sequence).

This clonotype was recorded many times. The genes are TRBV20-1 and TRBJ2-7; perhaps TRBD2 as D (5 bases). CDR1 and CDR2 from the germline V gene are DFQATT and SNEGSKA (reference sequence). The CDR3 is 13 residues long. Trimming shortened V by 2 bases and J by 0 bases, and 8 bases separated the two germline ends. The CDR3 loop is CSARQTNSYEQYF. The CDR3 DNA follows: TGCAGTGCTAGACAGACTAACTCCTACGAGCAGTACTTC.

This clonotype was counted at least ten times. J is TRBJ2-7 and V is TRBV28; TRBD1 matches 11 bases. The CDR3 runs to 16 residues. The V gene's germline CDR1 is MDHEN and CDR2 SYDVKM. V trimming: 3 bases; J trimming: 2 bases; junction bases outside the gene matches: 6. CDR3 protein: CASSLIPGQGAYEQYF. As DNA, the CDR3 is TGTGCCAGCAGTTTGATTCCGGGACAGGGGGCCTACGAGCAGTACTTC.

This clonotype has at least ten counts. The chain joins TRBV5-1 to TRBJ2-1; 7 nucleotides agree with TRBD2. Germline trimming cut 5 bases from V and 6 bases from J; bases unmatched to any gene: 11. Germline V lookup: CDR1 SGHRS, CDR2 YFSETQ. The CDR3 contains 15 residues. The CDR3 region is CASRFRAGAPNEQFF. In DNA, the CDR3 is TGCGCCAGCAGGTTCCGTGCGGGAGCCCCCAATGAGCAGTTCTTC.

A few counts support this clonotype. The CDR3 DNA reads as TGTGCCAGCAGCTCTACAGGAGTTGTCGAGCAGTACTTC. Protein: CASSSTGVVEQYF. The rearrangement joins TRBV7-2 to TRBJ2-7, with a possible D match to TRBD1 (5 bases). The V gene lost 4 bases and the J gene lost 6 bases, with 13 bases spanning the gap. Germline V CDR1 and CDR2: SGHTA, FQGNSA. This CDR3 is 13 amino acids long.

The chain carries TRBV12-3 or TRBV12-4 and TRBJ2-1; TRBD2 agrees at 7 bases. V dropped 5 bases and J dropped 3; count of bases not matched to a gene: 10. CDR3 size: 16 residues. In DNA, the CDR3 is TGTGCCAGCAGTCCGGCTGAGCGGGGCTTCTACAATGAGCAGTTCTTC. It yields the protein CASSPAERGFYNEQFF.

This sequence joins TRBV3-1 and TRBJ2-5, with D perhaps TRBD2 (6 bases). V was trimmed by 0 bases and J by 5 bases, leaving 16 bases between them. Per germline, CDR1 LGHDT and CDR2 YNNKEL (reference sequence). The CDR3 is 16 residues long. The CDR3 region has the DNA TGTGCCAGCAGCCAAGATTCTCCAGTAGCGGAGGAGACCCAGTACTTC. Translating gives CASSQDSPVAEETQYF.

V usage is TRBV10-3 and J usage is TRBJ1-2; 7 nucleotides match TRBD1. CDR3 length: 15 residues. The V gene end was trimmed by 7 bases and the J gene end by 2 bases; junction bases not matched to a gene: 10. CDR1 is ENHRY, CDR2 SYGVKD, per germline. CDR3 protein: CAITLDREPNYGYTF. The CDR3 nucleotides read TGTGCCATCACCCTTGACAGGGAGCCAAACTATGGCTACACCTTC.

This chain joins TRBV2 and TRBJ2-7; 7 nucleotides align to TRBD1. There are 16 residues in the CDR3. Germline-derived CDR1 and CDR2 are SNHLY and FYNNEI. With V trimmed by 5 bases and J by 3 bases, 13 bases remained unmatched. The CDR3 protein is CASSPEMGQTLYEQYF. CDR3 DNA sequence: TGTGCCAGCAGTCCTGAAATGGGACAGACTCTCTACGAGCAGTACTTC.

This clonotype was found many times. This CDR3 is CAISNQGRSTDTQYF. DNA of the CDR3: TGTGCCATCAGCAACCAGGGGCGAAGCACAGATACGCAGTATTTT. V gene TRBV10-3 combines with J gene TRBJ2-3, with D possibly matching TRBD1 (6 bases). Trimming left V 6 bases short and J 0 bases short, with 13 bases between. The CDR3 has 15 amino acids. Per the germline V gene, CDR1 is ENHRY and CDR2 is SYGVKD.

This clonotype showed up just a few times. The gene calls are TRBV12-3 or TRBV12-4 and TRBJ1-1; unclear D gene. This CDR3 has 15 residues. Trimming pared 8 bases from V and 1 base from J, leaving 17 bases between. CDR3: CASLAGWPGNTEAFF. Here the CDR3 DNA reads TGTGCCAGCCTGGCTGGATGGCCCGGGAACACTGAAGCTTTCTTT.

The genes are TRBV7-2 and TRBJ2-7, with a possible D match to TRBD2 (5 bases). With 2 bases removed from V and 2 bases from J, the gap between germline ends came to 13 bases. Germline values: CDR1 SGHTA, CDR2 FQGNSA. The CDR3 length is 15 residues. CDR3 sequence (DNA): TGTGCCAGCAGCTTAATGGCGGGTTGGGCCTACGAGCAGTACTTC. This gives the protein CASSLMAGWAYEQYF. The whole variable domain, filled in from reference TRBV7-2 and TRBJ2-7, reads GAGVSQSPSNKVTEKGKDVELRCDPISGHTALYWYRQSLGQGLEFLIYFQGNSAPDKSGLPSDRFSAERTGGSVSTLTIQRTQQEDSAVYLCASSLMAGWAYEQYFGPGTRLTVT.

There are a few counts of this clonotype. The chain is built from TRBV20-1 and TRBJ2-7; 7 bases are a match to TRBD1. The CDR3 runs 14 residues. The ends lost 5 bases at V and 0 bases at J; junction bases unmatched: 7. In germline, CDR1 is DFQATT, CDR2 SNEGSKA (reference sequence). In DNA form, the CDR3 reads TGCAGTGCTGAGCCGACAGGGAGCTCCTACGAGCAGTACTTC. It is translated as CSAEPTGSSYEQYF.

The chain combines TRBV20-1 with TRBJ2-3; maybe TRBD2 (7 bases). The CDR3 length is 16 residues. V lost 0 bases to trimming and J lost 6 bases, with 19 bases between them. Germline V gives CDR1 DFQATT, CDR2 SNEGSKA (reference sequence). The CDR3 region has the DNA TGCAGTGCTAGAGATTGGACGGGGGGCCGTTCCGATACGCAGTATTTT. Protein: CSARDWTGGRSDTQYF.

This clonotype was counted ten times or more. CDR3 residues: CASSQDGRGGYNEQFF. The CDR3 coding sequence is TGCGCCAGCAGCCAAGATGGGCGGGGGGGCTACAATGAGCAGTTCTTC. V gene TRBV4-1 combines with J gene TRBJ2-1, with 9 bases lining up with TRBD2. The germline CDR1 and CDR2 sequences are MGHRA and YSYEKL. With 0 bases clipped from V and 3 bases from J, the junction kept 3 bases outside the gene matches. This CDR3 region has 16 residues.

The genes are TRBV28 and TRBJ2-2; D not resolved. Germline lookup yields CDR1 MDHEN and CDR2 SYDVKM. V lost 7 bases and J lost 0, with 12 bases in between. The CDR3 loop spans 15 amino acids. CDR3 in DNA: TGTGCCAGCAAGGACGGCTCCTCGAACACCGGGGAGCTGTTTTTT. It codes for CASKDGSSNTGELFF.

The rearrangement joins TRBV20-1 to TRBJ2-7; perhaps TRBD1 as D (6 bases). The germline V gene has CDR1 DFQATT and CDR2 SNEGSKA (reference sequence). With 3 bases removed from V and 5 bases from J, the gap between germline ends came to 23 bases. This CDR3 has 16 residues. The CDR3 nucleotides read TGCAGTGCTAGGAATATGGGGCAGGGGTCGGGGAACGAGCAGTACTTC. It specifies CSARNMGQGSGNEQYF.

This clonotype was recorded once. The rearrangement uses TRBV2 and TRBJ2-1; D remains ambiguous. CDR1 SNHLY and CDR2 FYNNEI come from the germline V gene. Trimming stripped 6 bases from V and 1 base from J, with 13 bases between. CDR3 size: 15 residues. CDR3: CASRQRGRSYNEQFF. CDR3 sequence (DNA): TGTGCCAGCAGACAGCGAGGTCGGTCCTACAATGAGCAGTTCTTC. Using reference TRBV2 and TRBJ2-1 for the parts outside the CDR3, the full variable domain is EPEVTQTPSHQVTQMGQEVILRCVPISNHLYFYWYRQILGQKVEFLVSFYNNEISEKSEIFDDQFSVERPDGSNFTLKIRSTKLEDSAMYFCASRQRGRSYNEQFFGPGTRLTVL.

This clonotype was found many times. V and J are TRBV12-3 or TRBV12-4 and TRBJ1-4; D not resolved. The V and J ends lost 5 bases and 3 bases respectively, with 10 bases between them. This CDR3 spans 14 amino acids. CDR3 DNA: TGTGCCAGCAGTCAGGTGATGGCTAATGAAAAACTGTTTTTT. Amino acids: CASSQVMANEKLFF.

Only a few counts were recorded for this clonotype. CDR3 region: CSARGRGGSPLHF. CDR3 sequence (DNA): TGCAGTGCTAGGGGTAGGGGAGGTTCACCCCTCCACTTT. The chain is built from TRBV20-1 and TRBJ1-6, with D maybe TRBD1 (5 bases). This CDR3 region has 13 residues. Deletions cut 3 bases from V and 9 bases from J, with 12 bases between. Germline assignment: CDR1 DFQATT and CDR2 SNEGSKA (reference sequence).